A selection of T cell receptor beta chains follows, all from one sample in a study of regulatory T cells in long-lasting Graves disease. A single record per CDR3 protein comes from TCRdb applying MiXCR to the multiplex PCR reads. The data contain roughly 420,000 distinct CDR3 sequences, around a sixth of them singletons. The sample in question was peripheral blood mononuclear cells (PBMCs), obtained at new diagnosis, from a patient treated with antithyroid drugs. Source of these receptors: a female donor with Graves disease. CDR3s include the opening cysteine and the closing phenylalanine or tryptophan. Fields, in order: clone size, D gene, V gene, CDR3 length, J gene, CDR3 DNA, CDR3 protein. A D gene is named only where the DNA matches it firmly. Some rows have no size entry. The others give once, few or many, or a class for an expanded clone.

>many|NA|TRBV6-1|13|TRBJ1-1
TGTGCCAGCGGTGAGGTGTGGAACACTGAAGCTTTCTTT
CASGEVWNTEAFF
>many|TRBD2|TRBV11-2|15|TRBJ2-1
TGTGCCAGCAGCTTAGAAGCGGGAGAGGACAATGAGCAGTTCTTC
CASSLEAGEDNEQFF
>NA|NA|TRBV9|14|TRBJ1-5
TGTGCCAGCAGCGTAGGGTATGGCAATCAGCCCCAGCATTTT
CASSVGYGNQPQHF
>many|NA|TRBV24-1|14|TRBJ1-3
TGTGCCACCAGTGCAGAACTGTCTGGAAACACCATATATTTT
CATSAELSGNTIYF
>NA|NA|TRBV6-2/TRBV6-3|15|TRBJ2-2
TGTGCCAGCAGCGGACGGGGGAGGGGGGCCGGGGAGCTGTTTTTT
CASSGRGRGAGELFF
>NA|NA|TRBV14|16|TRBJ2-1
TGTGCCAGCAGCCATTCCGGGACCAACCTCTACAATGAGCAGTTCTTC
CASSHSGTNLYNEQFF
>many|NA|TRBV11-2|13|TRBJ2-1
TGTGCCAGCAGAGGAGTGAACTACAATGAGCAGTTCTTC
CASRGVNYNEQFF
>many|TRBD2|TRBV20-1|15|TRBJ2-1
TGCAGTGCCGACCCGACTAGCGGAACGTACAATGAGCAGTTCTTC
CSADPTSGTYNEQFF
>few|NA|TRBV19|13|TRBJ1-1
TGTGCCAGTACCAAACAGGGTGTTGAGATGGCTTTCTTT
CASTKQGVEMAFF
>NA|NA|TRBV6-1|13|TRBJ1-3
TGTGCCGGTGGACTGAGCTCTGGAAACACCATATATTTT
CAGGLSSGNTIYF
>many|NA|TRBV7-3|15|TRBJ2-1
TGTGCCAGCAGCTTACGGGGTCACTCCTACAATGAGCAGTTCTTC
CASSLRGHSYNEQFF
>many|NA|TRBV6-2/TRBV6-3|13|TRBJ2-7
TGTGCCAGCAGTACGGGGGGCCTCTACGAGCAGTACTTC
CASSTGGLYEQYF
>many|TRBD1|TRBV3-1|15|TRBJ2-2
TGTGCCAGCAGCCAAGTCCACAGGGGCACCGGGGAGCTGTTTTTT
CASSQVHRGTGELFF
>NA|NA|TRBV19|12|TRBJ2-1
TGTGCCAGTAGTAACGGGAATTCTGAGCAGTTCTTC
CASSNGNSEQFF
>many|NA|TRBV27|12|TRBJ1-2
TGTGCCAGCAGTTTAAGGGGCTCTGGCTACACCTTC
CASSLRGSGYTF
>many|NA|TRBV12-3/TRBV12-4|13|TRBJ2-2
TGTGCCAGCAAGGACCAAAACACCGGGGAGCTGTTTTTT
CASKDQNTGELFF
>NA|TRBD1|TRBV29-1|14|TRBJ1-4
TGCAGCGTTGAAACCGGGACAGGGTTCGAAAAACTGTTTTTT
CSVETGTGFEKLFF
>many|TRBD2|TRBV14|16|TRBJ2-7
TGTGCCAGCAGCCAAGAAGAGTCCGGGAGGCAGGACGAGCAGTACTTC
CASSQEESGRQDEQYF
>many|NA|TRBV4-1|15|TRBJ1-1
TGCGCCAGCAGCCAAGGGGGGGCGAGGCGAACTGAAGCTTTCTTT
CASSQGGARRTEAFF
>NA|NA|TRBV5-6|15|TRBJ2-4
TGTGCCAGCAGCTTGGGTGCACTAGCCAAAAACATTCAGTACTTC
CASSLGALAKNIQYF
>NA|NA|TRBV19|11|TRBJ2-3
TGTGCCAGTCGTCAGGGGAATACGCAGTATTTT
CASRQGNTQYF
>many|NA|TRBV5-1|13|TRBJ1-6
TGCGCCAGCAGCTTCACAGATAATTCACCCCTCCACTTT
CASSFTDNSPLHF
>few|NA|TRBV3-1|12|TRBJ1-2
TGTGCCAGCGGAACCAGCCCCGAAGGCTACACCTTC
CASGTSPEGYTF
>NA|NA|TRBV7-3|16|TRBJ2-3
TGTGCCAGCAGCTTAATATCAGCGGTCGAGGGGGATACGCAGTATTTT
CASSLISAVEGDTQYF
>many|NA|TRBV7-9|16|TRBJ1-5
TGTGCCAGCAGCCCCGAGGTGGGGGGCTACAATCAGCCCCAGCATTTT
CASSPEVGGYNQPQHF
>few|NA|TRBV4-1|17|TRBJ1-2
TGCGCCAGCAGCCAAGATAACAGGGTAATAGCTAACTATGGCTACACCTTC
CASSQDNRVIANYGYTF
>many|NA|TRBV2|15|TRBJ2-5
TGTGCCAGCAGTGAAAGTTTAGGGGGAAGAGAGACCCAGTACTTC
CASSESLGGRETQYF
>many|NA|TRBV12-3/TRBV12-4|14|TRBJ2-2
TGTGCCAGCAGGCGGCTCCTGAACACCGGGGAGCTGTTTTTT
CASRRLLNTGELFF
>many|NA|TRBV20-1|15|TRBJ1-2
TGCAGTGCTAGAGACGGGCAGGGGAGGGACTATGGCTACACCTTC
CSARDGQGRDYGYTF
>few|TRBD2|TRBV7-2|16|TRBJ2-5
TGTGCCAGCAGCCGACTGGGACTAGCGGGACAAGAGACCCAGTACTTC
CASSRLGLAGQETQYF
>many|TRBD2|TRBV5-1|18|TRBJ2-1
TGCGCCAGCAGCTTGTCCTACGGGCTAGCGGGGGGGGAGGATGAGCAGTTCTTC
CASSLSYGLAGGEDEQFF
>NA|TRBD2|TRBV12-3/TRBV12-4|14|TRBJ2-1
TGTGCCAGCAGGGGACTAATTTTGAACAATGAGCAGTTCTTC
CASRGLILNNEQFF
>many|TRBD1|TRBV12-3/TRBV12-4|15|TRBJ2-7
TGTGCCAGCAGTGCCAGGGGGTTGGGCTCCTACGAGCAGTACTTC
CASSARGLGSYEQYF
>NA|TRBD1|TRBV29-1|15|TRBJ2-6
TGCAGCGTGGGGGGGACAGGGACTGGGGCCAACGTCCTGACTTTC
CSVGGTGTGANVLTF